These T cell receptor beta chains were read from a single sample in a study of control samples from healthy donors and cancer patients. The assay was immunoSEQ multiplex PCR, and TCRdb's table has in-frame clones only and misses some. This table holds 400,000 to 500,000 clones, around 90% found once. The sample consisted of PBMCs. These receptor sequences come from a man between 35 and 55 years old with head and neck cancer. Each CDR3 is given with its conserved first and last residue. Fields, in order: J gene, D gene, V gene, clone size, CDR3 DNA, CDR3 protein. A D gene is named only where the DNA matches it firmly. Clone size is shown for a subset of rows, as once, few, many or a class of expanded clone.

>TRBJ1-5|TRBD1|TRBV19|NA
TGTGCCAGTAGTATAGCTTTGACAGGGGTCTTATATAGCAATCAGCCCCAGCATTTT
CASSIALTGVLYSNQPQHF
>TRBJ2-5|NA|TRBV4-3|NA
TGCGCCAGCAGCCACCTCCCAGGGGTCCAAGAGACCCAGTACTTC
CASSHLPGVQETQYF
>TRBJ1-1|NA|TRBV19|once
TGTGCCAGTAGGGAGGGGACTGAAGCTTTCTTT
CASREGTEAFF
>TRBJ2-2|NA|TRBV11-2|NA
TGTGCCAGCAGCCACACCCCGTACCCAGGGGCCGGGGAGCTGTTTTTT
CASSHTPYPGAGELFF
>TRBJ2-3|NA|TRBV7-3|NA
TGTGCCAGCAGCTTAAGATCCTCCCGAGATACGCAGTATTTT
CASSLRSSRDTQYF
>TRBJ2-1|NA|TRBV19|NA
TGTGCCAGTAGTATCTTCCACCGTGAGCAGTTCTTC
CASSIFHREQFF
>TRBJ1-2|TRBD1|TRBV9|NA
TGTGCCAGCAGCGTTTCCGGGACAGGGATCTATGGCTACACCTTC
CASSVSGTGIYGYTF
>TRBJ1-1|NA|TRBV6-4|few
TGTGCCAGCAGTCCCACCCAGGTGGCAGCGGGTGAAGCTTTCTTT
CASSPTQVAAGEAFF
>TRBJ2-7|NA|TRBV28|once
TGTGCCAGCAGTTTTAACGGGGGCGACAGCTCCTACGAGCAGTACTTC
CASSFNGGDSSYEQYF
>TRBJ1-1|TRBD1|TRBV7-9|NA
TGTGCCAGCAGGCGGACAGGGGCTACTGAAGCTTTCTTT
CASRRTGATEAFF
>TRBJ2-5|TRBD1|TRBV10-3|NA
TGTGCCATCAGTGAGTACAGGGGAGAGACCCAGTACTTC
CAISEYRGETQYF
>TRBJ2-1|NA|TRBV2|few
TGTGCCAGCAGTGCGGCTAGCGTGTACAATGAGCAGTTCTTC
CASSAASVYNEQFF
>TRBJ2-7|TRBD1|TRBV3-1/TRBV3-2|NA
TGTGCCAGCTCGACAGGGACGGCCTACGAGCAGTACTTC
CASSTGTAYEQYF
>TRBJ2-3|NA|TRBV4-1|NA
TGCGCCAGCAGCCAAGATGGCAGGGTCATTGGCACAGATACGCAGTATTTT
CASSQDGRVIGTDTQYF
>TRBJ1-2|NA|TRBV24-1|NA
TGTGCCACCAGTGACTCGGACGGGACCCTCTATGGCTACACCTTC
CATSDSDGTLYGYTF
>TRBJ2-7|NA|TRBV9|NA
TGTGCCAGCAGCTCCTCAGGGGTTTCCTACGAGCAGTACTTC
CASSSSGVSYEQYF
>TRBJ2-7|NA|TRBV30|NA
TGTGCCTGGAGTGTGGGGGGCCCCTACGAGCAGTACTTC
CAWSVGGPYEQYF
>TRBJ1-2|TRBD1|TRBV4-2|NA
TGTGCCAGCAGCCCGGGACAGGGGGAAGGCGGGGGCTACACCTTC
CASSPGQGEGGGYTF
>TRBJ2-7|NA|TRBV4-3|once
TGCGCCAGCAGCCAAGATAGGGTGATGGCTCCCAGCTCCTACGAGCAGTACTTC
CASSQDRVMAPSSYEQYF
>TRBJ2-3|NA|TRBV24-1|NA
TGTGCCACTGAGACCCCAGAAACGGATACGCAGTATTTT
CATETPETDTQYF
>TRBJ1-2|NA|TRBV9|few
TGTGCCAGCAGCCCCGGTCAGAATAACTATGGCTACACCTTC
CASSPGQNNYGYTF
>TRBJ1-4|NA|TRBV4-1|NA
TGCGCCAGCAGCCGGGGGGGTGTTGAAAAACTGTTTTTT
CASSRGGVEKLFF
>TRBJ1-1|NA|TRBV7-2|NA
TGTGCCAGCAGCCACCCCCAGCTTCAGAGGACTTTCTTT
CASSHPQLQRTFF
>TRBJ1-1|NA|TRBV2|NA
TGTGCCAGCAGGAGGCAGGGCCTGGACACTGAAGCTTTCTTT
CASRRQGLDTEAFF
>TRBJ2-1|TRBD2|TRBV18|NA
TGTGCCAGTTGGACTAGCGGGAGTACGGAGAATGAGCAGTTCTTC
CASWTSGSTENEQFF
>TRBJ1-3|NA|TRBV12-5|NA
TGTGCTAGTGGTTTGGGTAGCTCTGGAAACACCATATATTTT
CASGLGSSGNTIYF